This TCR beta chain was captured by sequencing in a study of response to subunit inactivated influenza vaccine. Notes on the study in general: Authors suggested each seasonal flu vaccination may recruit only limited numbers of new T cells.

TCRdb redid the calling of the RT-PCR reads with MiXCR, one entry per CDR3 protein. The profile shows roughly 760,000 distinct CDR3 sequences, 21% of them singletons. Worth noting for this clonotype: Antigen specificity is unknown.

The CDR3 length is 16 residues. CDR1 is SGHTA and CDR2 is FQGNSA in the germline V gene. V lost 1 base, J lost 6 bases, and 19 bases lay in between. The origin of this receptor is a man over 45 who received an inactivated influenza vaccine. The rearrangement links TRBV7-2 to TRBJ2-7; the D gene is possibly TRBD2 (6 bases). Sequencing used PBMCs from blood, obtained around 5 days after vaccination. The CDR3 region has the DNA TGTGCCAGCAGCTTAGATCAGCGGGCACCCTCGGGCGAGCAGTACTTC. This translates into CASSLDQRAPSGEQYF.